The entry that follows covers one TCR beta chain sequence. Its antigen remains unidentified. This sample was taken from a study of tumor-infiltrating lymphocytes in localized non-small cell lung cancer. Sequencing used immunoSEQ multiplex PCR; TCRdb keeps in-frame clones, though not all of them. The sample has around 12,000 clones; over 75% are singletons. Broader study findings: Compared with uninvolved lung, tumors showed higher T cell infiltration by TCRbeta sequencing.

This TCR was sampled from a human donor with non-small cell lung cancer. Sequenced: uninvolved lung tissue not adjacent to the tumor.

CDR3 nucleotides: TGTGCCAGCAGCTTAGGGACGGTGGGGAGCTACACCTTC. Protein product: CASSLGTVGSYTF. The rearrangement joins TRBV7-9 to TRBJ1-2; D gene uncertain. CDR3 length equals 13 residues. Trimming took off 1 base at V and 9 bases at J, with 12 bases between the two ends. Looked up from germline, CDR1 is SEHNR and CDR2 is FQNEAQ (reference sequence). Looking up the rest from reference TRBV7-9 and TRBJ1-2 gives the full variable domain: DTGVSQNPRHKITKRGQNVTFRCDPISEHNRLYWYRQTLGQGPEFLTYFQNEAQLEKSRLLSDRFSAERPKGSFSTLEIQRTEQGDSAMYLCASSLGTVGSYTFGSGTRLTVV.